These T cell receptor beta chains were read from a single sample in a study of shared clonotypes between healthy human individuals. The data were produced by immunoSEQ multiplex PCR, yet TCRdb's version contains in-frame clones alone and is incomplete. The table shows around 2,000,000 clones, with about 95% occurring only once. Material for sequencing was naive CD8+ T cells sorted from blood. These receptors all come from a man aged 18 to 30 in good health. The conserved cysteine and the conserved F or W are not part of the CDR3 here. Fields, in order: V gene, D gene, CDR3 protein. A D gene is named only where the DNA matches it firmly.

V gene: TRBV7-6
D gene: NA
CDR3 protein: ASSLVWGASDEQF

V gene: TRBV6-6
D gene: TRBD2
CDR3 protein: ASSATSGGSYNEQF

V gene: TRBV6-5
D gene: NA
CDR3 protein: ASSYSSESSYNEQF

V gene: TRBV30
D gene: TRBD2
CDR3 protein: AWNNLWREGQETQY

V gene: TRBV4-2
D gene: TRBD2
CDR3 protein: ASSQGAGGSGGETQY

V gene: TRBV29-1
D gene: NA
CDR3 protein: SVEDPGHLSYNEQF

V gene: TRBV4-2
D gene: NA
CDR3 protein: ASSQDGGLTGELF

V gene: TRBV27
D gene: TRBD1
CDR3 protein: ASRWTGGNQPQH

V gene: TRBV6-8
D gene: NA
CDR3 protein: ASSYPDGYT

V gene: TRBV5-6
D gene: TRBD1
CDR3 protein: ASSWDRMNTEAF

V gene: TRBV4-2
D gene: NA
CDR3 protein: ASSQDLPSSTDTQY

V gene: TRBV5-6
D gene: NA
CDR3 protein: ASSLVQALNTEAF

V gene: TRBV4-3
D gene: TRBD2
CDR3 protein: ASSQDTRREGLSDTQY

V gene: TRBV6-5
D gene: NA
CDR3 protein: ASSYTGTGELF

V gene: TRBV4-2
D gene: NA
CDR3 protein: ASSQDPNIQY

V gene: TRBV7-8
D gene: TRBD2
CDR3 protein: ASSLAGSGSYEQY

V gene: TRBV6-4
D gene: TRBD1
CDR3 protein: ASRNRGGTEAF

V gene: TRBV27
D gene: TRBD1
CDR3 protein: ASSLSPGTGNYEQY

V gene: TRBV4-1
D gene: NA
CDR3 protein: ASSQVRGTDTQY

V gene: TRBV28
D gene: TRBD1
CDR3 protein: ASSLITGTANSPLH

V gene: TRBV5-6
D gene: NA
CDR3 protein: ASSLAQGRETQY

V gene: TRBV9
D gene: NA
CDR3 protein: ASSPEGRGTDTQY